The 19 T cell receptor beta chains given below trace back to one sample, sequenced in a study of blood T cell repertoires in COVID-19. Profiling relied on immunoSEQ multiplex PCR, and the TCRdb table lists in-frame clones only, not all of them. The sample consists of about 190,000 clones, about 88% of them appearing once. Sequencing used peripheral blood. These receptors came from a middle-aged woman who had recovered from COVID-19.

The gene calls are TRBV2 and TRBJ2-1, with D possibly TRBD1 on 5 matching bases. V was pared by 2 bases and J by 2 bases, with 13 bases between. The CDR3 has 16 residues. CDR1 and CDR2 (germline): SNHLY, FYNNEI. In DNA form, the CDR3 reads TGTGCCAGCAGTGAATTTGAACAGGATCCCTACAATGAGCAGTTCTTC. It encodes CASSEFEQDPYNEQFF. The entire variable domain, with the rest obtained from reference TRBV2 and TRBJ2-1, is as follows: EPEVTQTPSHQVTQMGQEVILRCVPISNHLYFYWYRQILGQKVEFLVSFYNNEISEKSEIFDDQFSVERPDGSNFTLKIRSTKLEDSAMYFCASSEFEQDPYNEQFFGPGTRLTVL.

The V and J genes are TRBV12-5 and TRBJ2-1, with 8 bases aligning to TRBD2. Trimming took 0 bases from V and 4 from J; bases not matched to a gene: 8. The CDR3 has 17 residues. Per the germline V gene, CDR1 is LGHNT and CDR2 is FRNRAP. This CDR3 is CASGLVKLADNYNEQFF. The CDR3 DNA follows: TGTGCTAGTGGTTTGGTAAAACTAGCGGACAATTACAATGAGCAGTTCTTC.

The chain carries TRBV6-5 and TRBJ2-3; TRBD2 aligns across 8 bases. V shed 2 bases and J 4 bases; nucleotides not matched to a gene: 8. This CDR3 comprises 16 residues. Germline CDR1 and CDR2: MNHEY and SVGAGI. CDR3 loop: CASSYRLAGTSDTQYF. DNA for the CDR3: TGTGCCAGCAGTTACCGATTAGCGGGAACCTCAGATACGCAGTATTTT.

This clone was seen a single time. The chain employs TRBV19 and TRBJ2-7; possibly TRBD2 for D (5 bases). This CDR3 comprises 12 residues. Germline lookup yields CDR1 LNHDA and CDR2 SQIVND (reference sequence). The V and J ends lost 4 bases and 5 bases respectively, with 9 bases between them. The DNA of the CDR3 is TGTGCCAGTAGTACGGGGTTTGACGAGCAGTACTTC. Its protein product is CASSTGFDEQYF.

V and J are TRBV28 and TRBJ1-2, with D possibly being TRBD1 (6 bases). The CDR3 is made up of 17 amino acids. With 3 bases removed from V and 2 bases from J, the gap between germline ends came to 19 bases. The germline V gene encodes CDR1 MDHEN and CDR2 SYDVKM. Written as DNA, the CDR3 is TGTGCCAGCAGTTTCGACTCCCTGACAGGTCGAAACTATGGCTACACCTTC. It encodes CASSFDSLTGRNYGYTF.

The CDR3 DNA reads TGTGCCAGCAGCTTGGATCGGAGCGGGAGGCCTCAAGAGACCCAGTACTTC. This gives the protein CASSLDRSGRPQETQYF. V is TRBV5-4 and J is TRBJ2-5; 9 nucleotides line up with TRBD2. CDR3 length: 17 amino acids. The ends lost 0 bases at V and 2 bases at J; junction bases unmatched: 8. Germline-derived CDR1 and CDR2 are SGHNT and YYREEE (reference sequence).

The V call is TRBV10-3, the J call TRBJ2-7, with D maybe TRBD1 (6 bases). With 11 bases removed from V and 1 base from J, the gap between germline ends came to 12 bases. Per the germline V gene, CDR1 is ENHRY and CDR2 is SYGVKD. CDR3 size: 12 residues. The CDR3 region is CAAGTNSYEQYF. In DNA form, the CDR3 reads TGTGCCGCAGGGACAAATTCCTACGAGCAGTACTTC.

This chain joins TRBV10-2 and TRBJ2-3, with 10 bases matching TRBD1. V lost 7 bases, J lost 2 bases, and 6 bases stayed unmatched. The CDR3 loop spans 15 amino acids. Germline values: CDR1 WSHSY, CDR2 SAAADI. The CDR3 here is CASTPTGGNTDTQYF. The CDR3 DNA reads TGCGCCAGCACCCCGACAGGGGGCAACACAGATACGCAGTATTTT.

This sequence joins TRBV19 and TRBJ2-1, with TRBD2 matching over 9 bases. Germline CDR1 LNHDA, CDR2 SQIVND (reference sequence). The CDR3 has 15 residues. J lost 7 bases, V lost 1 base, and 5 bases had no gene match. The CDR3 here is CASSIGLAGFNEQFF. The CDR3 nucleotides are TGTGCCAGTAGTATAGGCCTAGCGGGATTTAATGAGCAGTTCTTC.

This chain connects TRBV16 to TRBJ2-7; 11 positions match TRBD1. Germline V gene lookup returns CDR1 KGHSY and CDR2 FQNENV. V shed 2 bases, J shed 4 bases, and the junction held 10 bases outside the gene matches. The CDR3 is made up of 17 amino acids. The chain's CDR3 is CASSQRRSGTGGYEQYF. In nucleotides, the CDR3 is TGTGCCAGCAGCCAAAGGAGGTCCGGGACAGGGGGATACGAGCAGTACTTC.

The table lists this clone with a count of one. The chain uses TRBV2 and TRBJ1-1; 12 bases line up with TRBD1. Germline CDR1 SNHLY, CDR2 FYNNEI. V lost 3 bases and J lost 6; bases outside the gene matches: 5. CDR3 length equals 15 residues. CDR3 sequence (DNA): TGTGCCAGCAGTGATCAGGGACAGGGGGCCTCTGAAGCTTTCTTT. Translated: CASSDQGQGASEAFF.

The genes are TRBV28 and TRBJ2-5; TRBD2 might be the D (5 bases). Trimming left V 3 bases short and J 1 base short, with 12 bases between. The germline CDR1 and CDR2 sequences are MDHEN and SYDVKM. The CDR3 extends over 15 amino acids. The CDR3 spells CASSFFGIRQETQYF. The CDR3 DNA is TGTGCCAGCAGTTTTTTCGGGATTCGCCAAGAGACCCAGTACTTC.

This clone was observed a handful of times. The chain joins TRBV7-2 to TRBJ1-6, with 8 bases fitting TRBD1. V dropped 6 bases and J dropped 6; count of bases not matched to a gene: 10. This CDR3 is built from 16 residues. The germline V gene encodes CDR1 SGHTA and CDR2 FQGNSA. CDR3 amino acids: CASSKRTGRVNSPLHF. In nucleotides, the CDR3 is TGTGCCAGCAGTAAGAGGACAGGGAGGGTTAATTCACCCCTCCACTTT.

This clone was recorded once. The chain is built from TRBV7-3 and TRBJ2-1; 9 bases line up with TRBD1. V trimming: 4 bases; J trimming: 7 bases; junction bases outside the gene matches: 17. The CDR3 extends over 18 amino acids. Germline loops: CDR1 SGHTA, CDR2 FQGTGA. CDR3 sequence: CASSSARNKNDRGNEQFF. The CDR3 bases are TGTGCCAGCAGCTCAGCCCGTAACAAAAACGACAGGGGGAATGAGCAGTTCTTC.

Here the CDR3 DNA reads TGTGCCTGGAGTGTGTCAGGGGTTCAGCCCCAGCATTTT. Its protein is CAWSVSGVQPQHF. The V gene is TRBV30, the J gene TRBJ1-5; tentative D call: TRBD1 (6 bases). CDR1 is GTSNPN and CDR2 is SVGIG in the germline V gene (reference sequence). V was trimmed by 0 bases and J by 6 bases, leaving 9 bases between them. The CDR3 is made up of 13 amino acids.

The rearrangement joins TRBV7-9 to TRBJ1-2, with D unclear. The CDR3 sequence is 16 residues long. V was clipped by 1 base and J by 9 bases, with 21 bases between them. Per germline, CDR1 SEHNR and CDR2 FQNEAQ (reference sequence). DNA of the CDR3: TGTGCCAGCAGCTTAGATTTTAGTCTTTCCGAGAGTAGCTACACCTTC. This encodes CASSLDFSLSESSYTF.

V and J are TRBV19 and TRBJ2-7; D possibly corresponds to TRBD1 (5 bases). The CDR3 covers 13 residues. Germline-derived CDR1 and CDR2 are LNHDA and SQIVND (reference sequence). The V and J ends lost 6 bases and 2 bases respectively, with 11 bases between them. CDR3 protein: CASSRTSTYEQYF. The CDR3 region has the DNA TGTGCCAGTAGCCGGACATCCACCTACGAGCAGTACTTC.

This chain uses TRBV6-2 or TRBV6-3 with TRBJ2-7; 7 bases agree with TRBD1. With V trimmed by 4 bases and J by 3 bases, 9 bases remained unmatched. Per the germline V gene, CDR1 is MNHEY and CDR2 is SVGEGT. CDR3 size: 15 residues. The CDR3 is CASSFGTATDYEQYF. Written as DNA, the CDR3 is TGTGCCAGCAGTTTTGGGACAGCCACTGACTACGAGCAGTACTTC.

The rearrangement links TRBV5-1 to TRBJ2-3; 8 nucleotides align to TRBD1. Trimming cost V 3 bases and J 1 base; bases outside gene matches: 4. CDR1 and CDR2 (germline): SGHRS, YFSETQ. The CDR3 runs to 15 residues. CDR3 sequence (DNA): TGCGCCAGCAGCTCTACAGGGGGAGGCACAGATACGCAGTATTTT. It yields the protein CASSSTGGGTDTQYF. The full variable domain, rest sourced from reference TRBV5-1 and TRBJ2-3, is KAGVTQTPRYLIKTRGQQVTLSCSPISGHRSVSWYQQTPGQGLQFLFEYFSETQRNKGNFPGRFSGRQFSNSRSEMNVSTLELGDSALYLCASSSTGGGTDTQYFGPGTRLTVL.